This TCR beta chain was found in a study of cytomegalovirus exposure and HLA in healthy donors. Concerning this clone itself: Its antigen is unknown.

V was pared by 2 bases and J by 7 bases, with 7 bases between. This CDR3 is built from 12 residues. CDR1 is SGHRS and CDR2 is YFSETQ in the germline V gene. Some clones are missing from TCRdb's copy, which holds only in-frame ones; the method was immunoSEQ multiplex PCR. Altogether about 73,000 clones are present, 85% to 95% being singletons, with the ten largest covering about 3.5%. The study's findings and limits: The study labeled under 200 TCR beta chains cytomegalovirus-associated. Both high specificity and high sensitivity reportedly marked the classifier's diagnosis of cytomegalovirus status.

This chain links TRBV5-1 with TRBJ2-1, with a tentative D call TRBD1 (6 bases). Sequencing used PBMCs. The TCR originated in a man in his late teens or twenties in good health and CMV-seronegative. CDR3 in amino acids: CASSFTGNEQFF. For the CDR3, the DNA is TGCGCCAGCAGCTTCACAGGGAATGAGCAGTTCTTC.